These T cell receptor beta chains were read from a single sample in a study of early T cells in non-severe SARS-CoV-2 infection. In TCRdb, the 5' RACE reads were re-called with MiXCR into one record per CDR3 protein. The sample includes roughly 45,000 distinct CDR3 sequences, about 4.2% of them seen just once. The sequenced sample consisted of whole blood. The receptors here all came from an adult who was a healthcare worker with PCR-confirmed SARS-CoV-2 infection or an uninfected control (not recorded which). The CDR3 runs from the conserved cysteine through the conserved F or W. D genes are given only for firm matches. Some rows mark clone size as missing; the rest say once, few, many or name a class of expanded clone.

TRBJ2-1,many,TRBV27,NA,CASSLTALSSYNEQFF,TGTGCCAGCAGTTTAACAGCCCTTAGCTCCTACAATGAGCAGTTCTTC
TRBJ1-3,many,TRBV11-2,NA,CASSNPRNTIYF,TGTGCCAGCAGCAACCCGAGGAACACCATATATTTT
TRBJ1-1,many,TRBV2,NA,CASSAYMNTEAFF,TGTGCCAGCAGTGCCTACATGAACACTGAAGCTTTCTTT
TRBJ2-3,many,TRBV9,TRBD2,CASSFSGSTDTQYF,TGTGCCAGCAGCTTTAGCGGGAGCACAGATACGCAGTATTTT
TRBJ1-2,NA,TRBV7-9,NA,CATYTLNYGYTF,TGTGCCACCTACACCTTAAACTATGGCTACACCTTC
TRBJ2-7,few,TRBV27,TRBD2,CASSPKLGRDYEQYF,TGTGCCAGCAGTCCAAAGTTGGGGAGGGACTACGAGCAGTACTTC
TRBJ2-1,many,TRBV5-4,NA,CASSLSSGVYNEQFF,TGTGCCAGCAGCTTATCTTCAGGAGTCTACAATGAGCAGTTCTTC
TRBJ2-4,many,TRBV20-1,TRBD1,CSAMQGASKNIQYF,TGCAGTGCTATGCAGGGGGCATCCAAAAACATTCAGTACTTC
TRBJ1-1,few,TRBV7-9,NA,CASSTSELNTEAFF,TGTGCCAGCAGCACGTCTGAGCTGAACACTGAAGCTTTCTTT
TRBJ2-1,many,TRBV4-3,NA,CASSLGLPLDEQFF,TGCGCCAGCAGCCTGGGACTTCCTCTCGATGAGCAGTTCTTC
TRBJ2-7,many,TRBV5-1,NA,CASSNQQGGSYEQYF,TGCGCCAGCAGTAATCAGCAGGGAGGATCCTACGAGCAGTACTTC
TRBJ1-4,many,TRBV4-3,TRBD1,CASSQGTGVGNEKLFF,TGCGCCAGCAGCCAGGGAACAGGGGTTGGTAATGAAAAACTGTTTTTT
TRBJ2-7,NA,TRBV9,NA,CASSVDPSGPAQYF,TGTGCCAGCAGCGTAGACCCATCAGGACCGGCGCAGTACTTC
TRBJ1-2,many,TRBV6-1,NA,CASSRDLDYGYTF,TGTGCCAGCTCTCGGGATTTGGACTATGGCTACACCTTC
TRBJ2-7,many,TRBV7-2,TRBD2,CASSGLAGASYEQYF,TGTGCCAGCAGCGGACTAGCGGGGGCCTCCTACGAGCAGTACTTC
TRBJ1-1,many,TRBV18,NA,CASSPRSMNTEAFF,TGTGCCAGCTCACCACGCAGTATGAACACTGAAGCTTTCTTT
TRBJ2-1,many,TRBV2,NA,CASSGGQGSSEQFF,TGTGCCAGCAGTGGGGGGCAGGGGAGTTCTGAGCAGTTCTTC
TRBJ2-1,few,TRBV19,NA,CASSIEARDNEQFF,TGTGCCAGTAGTATAGAGGCCAGAGACAATGAGCAGTTCTTC
TRBJ2-3,many,TRBV7-2,NA,CASSPAHSTDTQYF,TGTGCCAGCAGCCCGGCCCACTCCACAGATACGCAGTATTTT
TRBJ1-5,many,TRBV29-1,NA,CSVEVGRAQHF,TGCAGCGTTGAAGTGGGCAGGGCCCAGCATTTT
TRBJ2-2,NA,TRBV7-3,TRBD2,CASSLRTSVNTGELFF,TGTGCCAGCAGCCTACGGACTAGCGTGAACACCGGGGAGCTGTTTTTT
TRBJ2-2,few,TRBV7-6,TRBD2,CASSPRTSGIVGELFF,TGTGCCAGCAGCCCCCGGACTAGCGGGATCGTCGGGGAGCTGTTTTTT
TRBJ2-1,many,TRBV7-8,NA,CASSLVHNNEQFF,TGTGCCAGCAGCTTAGTACACAACAATGAGCAGTTCTTC
TRBJ2-3,many,TRBV12-3/TRBV12-4,TRBD2,CASSLDLGLALTDTQYF,TGTGCCAGCAGTTTAGATCTCGGACTAGCGCTCACAGATACGCAGTATTTT
TRBJ1-1,NA,TRBV7-2,NA,CASSLEGRGGAFF,TGTGCCAGCAGCTTAGAGGGCCGAGGGGGAGCTTTCTTT
TRBJ2-1,NA,TRBV20-1,TRBD2,CSAEREGRDEQFF,TGCAGTGCGGAGCGGGAGGGCCGGGATGAGCAGTTCTTC
TRBJ2-4,many,TRBV10-1,NA,CASSPDMSKNIQYF,TGCGCCAGCAGTCCAGACATGTCCAAAAACATTCAGTACTTC
TRBJ1-6,many,TRBV5-1,NA,CASSTDTYDGPLHF,TGCGCCAGCAGCACCGACACCTATGACGGCCCCCTCCACTTT
TRBJ2-3,many,TRBV29-1,TRBD2,CSVPGLAGGPDTQYF,TGCAGCGTTCCGGGACTAGCGGGAGGGCCAGATACGCAGTATTTT
TRBJ2-5,NA,TRBV4-1,NA,CASSHPGRDQETQYF,TGCGCCAGCAGCCACCCGGGCAGGGACCAAGAGACCCAGTACTTC
TRBJ2-3,many,TRBV10-3,TRBD2,CAIKGLAVTDTQYF,TGTGCCATCAAGGGACTAGCGGTCACAGATACGCAGTATTTT
TRBJ2-2,many,TRBV20-1,NA,CSARRGPDTGELFF,TGCAGTGCTCGGAGGGGCCCTGACACCGGGGAGCTGTTTTTT
TRBJ2-3,many,TRBV20-1,TRBD2,CSAALSGGGRFAPDTQYF,TGCAGTGCTGCATTATCGGGAGGGGGGCGGTTTGCCCCAGATACGCAGTATTTT
TRBJ2-1,few,TRBV20-1,NA,CSANPTKAVYNEQFF,TGCAGTGCAAACCCGACCAAGGCCGTATACAATGAGCAGTTCTTC
TRBJ2-7,few,TRBV2,NA,CVSSADSITTYEQYF,TGTGTCAGCAGTGCCGACTCCATTACTACCTACGAGCAGTACTTC
TRBJ2-7,many,TRBV20-1,NA,CSARNLRTAGYEQYF,TGCAGTGCTAGAAACCTTCGGACAGCAGGCTACGAGCAGTACTTC
TRBJ2-3,many,TRBV3-1,NA,CASRGTDTQYF,TGTGCCAGCAGAGGCACAGATACGCAGTATTTT
TRBJ1-1,many,TRBV5-6,TRBD1,CASSAPRGPNTEAFF,TGTGCCAGCAGCGCGCCCAGGGGGCCAAACACTGAAGCTTTCTTT
TRBJ1-1,many,TRBV20-1,NA,CSALERDTEAFF,TGCAGTGCCCTCGAGAGGGACACTGAAGCTTTCTTT
TRBJ2-1,few,TRBV5-4,TRBD2,CASSLGSGTYNEQFF,TGTGCCAGCAGCTTGGGGAGCGGGACCTACAATGAGCAGTTCTTC
TRBJ2-7,many,TRBV29-1,TRBD2,CSARGGTSGSYEQYF,TGCAGCGCAAGGGGGGGGACTAGCGGGAGCTACGAGCAGTACTTC
TRBJ2-2,many,TRBV10-3,TRBD1,CAISSGTGITGELFF,TGTGCCATCAGCTCCGGGACAGGCATCACCGGGGAGCTGTTTTTT
TRBJ2-7,few,TRBV28,TRBD2,CASSHHSGRMFHEQYF,TGTGCCAGCAGCCATCATAGCGGGAGGATGTTCCACGAGCAGTACTTC
TRBJ2-4,NA,TRBV4-2,NA,CASSQVGDFKNIQYF,TGTGCCAGCAGCCAAGTGGGGGACTTCAAAAACATTCAGTACTTC
TRBJ2-1,many,TRBV6-6,NA,CASLPVAGLYNEQFF,TGTGCCAGCCTCCCGGTTGCGGGCCTCTACAATGAGCAGTTCTTC
TRBJ2-2,many,TRBV6-6,NA,CASGSSGGELFF,TGTGCCAGCGGATCCTCAGGAGGGGAGCTGTTTTTT
TRBJ1-6,many,TRBV15,NA,CATSPRGMGAPLHF,TGTGCCACCAGCCCAAGGGGGATGGGTGCGCCCCTCCACTTT
TRBJ2-1,many,TRBV11-2,TRBD2,CASSSGLAVNEQFF,TGTGCCAGCAGCTCGGGACTAGCGGTCAATGAGCAGTTCTTC
TRBJ2-1,NA,TRBV5-1,NA,CASSQSPTTHNEQFF,TGCGCCAGCAGCCAGAGCCCGACGACCCACAATGAGCAGTTCTTC
TRBJ2-6,few,TRBV10-3,NA,CAISEVSRTGANVLTF,TGTGCCATCAGTGAGGTATCGAGGACTGGGGCCAACGTCCTGACTTTC
TRBJ2-6,few,TRBV13,NA,CASTGRHSGANVLTF,TGTGCCAGCACGGGACGGCACTCTGGGGCCAACGTCCTGACTTTC
TRBJ2-1,many,TRBV7-9,NA,CASSLVGVTDEQFF,TGTGCCAGCAGCCTCGTGGGGGTTACGGATGAGCAGTTCTTC
TRBJ1-3,many,TRBV30,NA,CAWTVVSGNTIYF,TGTGCCTGGACGGTCGTGTCTGGAAACACCATATATTTT
TRBJ1-4,NA,TRBV7-7,NA,CASSLRSGTNEKLFF,TGTGCCAGCAGCCTACGTTCCGGGACTAATGAAAAACTGTTTTTT
TRBJ2-2,many,TRBV30,NA,CAWNPAWSTGELFF,TGTGCCTGGAACCCGGCGTGGAGCACCGGGGAGCTGTTTTTT
TRBJ2-1,many,TRBV20-1,NA,CSALVDSSMGNEQFF,TGCAGTGCCCTGGTCGATAGCAGTATGGGCAATGAGCAGTTCTTC
TRBJ2-3,many,TRBV6-1,TRBD2,CASSENGLAGGTDTQYF,TGTGCCAGCAGTGAAAACGGACTAGCGGGGGGCACAGATACGCAGTATTTT
TRBJ2-7,many,TRBV5-5,NA,CASSYGLYEQYF,TGTGCCAGCAGCTATGGACTCTACGAGCAGTACTTC
TRBJ1-1,NA,TRBV10-2,TRBD1,CASRDRLGAEAFF,TGCGCCAGCAGGGACAGGCTAGGCGCTGAAGCTTTCTTT